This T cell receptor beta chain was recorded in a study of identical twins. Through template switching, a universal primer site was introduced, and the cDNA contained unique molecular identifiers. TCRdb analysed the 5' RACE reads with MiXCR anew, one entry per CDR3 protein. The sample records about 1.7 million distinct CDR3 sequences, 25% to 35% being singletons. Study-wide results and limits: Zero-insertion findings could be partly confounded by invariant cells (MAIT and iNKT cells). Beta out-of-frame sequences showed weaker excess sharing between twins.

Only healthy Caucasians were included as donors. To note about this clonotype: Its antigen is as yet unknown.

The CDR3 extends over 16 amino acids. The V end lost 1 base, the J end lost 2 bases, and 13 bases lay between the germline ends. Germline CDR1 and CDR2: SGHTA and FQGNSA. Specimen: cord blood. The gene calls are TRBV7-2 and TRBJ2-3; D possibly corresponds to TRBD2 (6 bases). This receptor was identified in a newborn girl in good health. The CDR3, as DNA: TGTGCCAGCAGCTTAGGGCTAGCGAGATTCACAGATACGCAGTATTTT. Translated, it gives CASSLGLARFTDTQYF. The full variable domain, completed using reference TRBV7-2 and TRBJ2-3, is GAGVSQSPSNKVTEKGKDVELRCDPISGHTALYWYRQSLGQGLEFLIYFQGNSAPDKSGLPSDRFSAERTGGSVSTLTIQRTQQEDSAVYLCASSLGLARFTDTQYFGPGTRLTVL.